A single sample gave rise to the 15 T cell receptor beta chains below, sequenced in a study of technical replicates of blood from a handful of donors. Profiling relied on immunoSEQ multiplex PCR, and the TCRdb table lists in-frame clones only, not all of them. The table has some 64,000 clones, around 97% seen once. The sequenced material came from T cells isolated from PBMCs. The receptor source for this set is a human donor in good health.

This chain links TRBV6-6 with TRBJ2-2; 10 bases map to TRBD2. This CDR3 contains 16 residues. V shed 0 bases, J shed 7 bases, and the junction held 5 bases outside the gene matches. Looked up from germline, CDR1 is MNHNY and CDR2 is SVGAGI (reference sequence). CDR3 coding DNA: TGTGCCAGCAGTTACTCCGGACTAGCGGTTATCGGGGAGCTGTTTTTT. As protein: CASSYSGLAVIGELFF.

CDR3 in amino acids: CSVESEPASYEQYF. The CDR3 DNA sequence: TGCAGCGTTGAAAGCGAGCCTGCTTCCTACGAGCAGTACTTC. The chain recombines TRBV29-1 with TRBJ2-7; D not certain. The CDR3 is 14 amino acids. Between the trimmed V and J ends, which lost 2 bases and 1 base, there was a span of 12 bases. Germline V gene lookup returns CDR1 SQVTM and CDR2 ANQGSEA.

The chain joins TRBV25-1 to TRBJ2-1; tentative D call: TRBD2 (6 bases). V lost 4 bases to trimming and J lost 2 bases, with 9 bases between them. Germline V gene data show CDR1 as MGHDK and CDR2 as SYGVNS. The CDR3 totals 14 residues. CDR3: CASSALAPYNEQFF. CDR3 DNA: TGTGCCAGCAGTGCACTAGCCCCCTACAATGAGCAGTTCTTC.

The rearrangement links TRBV2 to TRBJ1-2; maybe TRBD1 (6 bases). V lost 4 bases and J 2 bases, leaving 11 bases between the germline ends. Germline CDR1 and CDR2: SNHLY and FYNNEI. The CDR3 is 14 amino acids. Here the CDR3 reads CASSVGQSNYGYTF. The CDR3 DNA sequence: TGTGCCAGCAGTGTTGGACAGAGCAACTATGGCTACACCTTC.

The chain joins TRBV9 to TRBJ2-1, with D perhaps TRBD1 (5 bases). The CDR3 runs to 19 residues. Germline loops: CDR1 SGDLS, CDR2 YYNGEE. Trimming shortened V by 0 bases and J by 8 bases, and 27 bases separated the two germline ends. CDR3 DNA: TGTGCCAGCAGCGTAGCTCTCCCAATGGTCAGGGTTCGATACGATGAGCAGTTCTTC. Translation: CASSVALPMVRVRYDEQFF.

The chain employs TRBV6-5 and TRBJ1-2; TRBD1 might be the D (6 bases). Germline assignment: CDR1 MNHEY and CDR2 SVGAGI. V was pared by 6 bases and J by 5 bases, with 13 bases between. The CDR3 extends over 13 amino acids. CDR3 sequence (DNA): TGTGCCAGCAGCCGCGGACAGTTGTATGGCTACACCTTC. Residues: CASSRGQLYGYTF.

The chain joins TRBV5-4 to TRBJ2-3; 8 nucleotides line up with TRBD2. Looked up from germline, CDR1 is SGHNT and CDR2 is YYREEE (reference sequence). V shed 4 bases and J 2 bases; nucleotides not matched to a gene: 6. The CDR3 is 15 amino acids. The CDR3 bases are TGTGCCAGCAGCGCCGCGGGGGGCTTCACAGATACGCAGTATTTT. Translated: CASSAAGGFTDTQYF.

The J gene is TRBJ1-2, the V gene TRBV19; TRBD1 matches 7 bases. J was trimmed by 5 bases and V by 6 bases; bases with no gene match: 15. Germline V gives CDR1 LNHDA, CDR2 SQIVND (reference sequence). The CDR3 consists of 16 residues. As DNA, the CDR3 is TGTGCCAGTAGCTTATATCAAACGACAGGGACTTATGGCTACACCTTC. Encoded protein: CASSLYQTTGTYGYTF. Full variable domain (remainder filled in from reference TRBV19 and TRBJ1-2): DGGITQSPKYLFRKEGQNVTLSCEQNLNHDAMYWYRQDPGQGLRLIYYSQIVNDFQKGDIAEGYSVSREKKESFPLTVTSAQKNPTAFYLCASSLYQTTGTYGYTFGSGTRLTVV.

The chain uses TRBV7-2 and TRBJ2-7; D is ambiguous. The CDR3 covers 16 residues. Germline lookup yields CDR1 SGHTA and CDR2 FQGNSA. The V gene lost 3 bases and the J gene lost 1 base, with 16 bases spanning the gap. In DNA, the CDR3 is TGTGCCAGCAGCTTTAAGACCCTCCCGAGGTCCTACGAGCAGTACTTC. Residues: CASSFKTLPRSYEQYF.

This rearrangement joins TRBV30 to TRBJ1-1, with D tentatively TRBD1 (5 bases). With 0 bases removed from V and 3 bases from J, the gap between germline ends came to 8 bases. CDR1 and CDR2 (germline): GTSNPN, SVGIG (reference sequence). CDR3 size: 13 residues. The chain's CDR3 is CAWSVFRDTEAFF. The CDR3, as DNA: TGTGCCTGGAGTGTTTTCAGGGACACTGAAGCTTTCTTT.

This clone came up a few times. The chain has TRBV5-1 and TRBJ1-6; D ambiguous. Trimming pared 4 bases from V and 5 bases from J, leaving 16 bases between. CDR1 and CDR2 (germline): SGHRS, YFSETQ. The CDR3 has 16 residues. For the CDR3, the DNA is TGCGCCAGCAGCGTCGAGGCCTCGGAAAATAATTCACCCCTCCACTTT. Translating gives CASSVEASENNSPLHF.

The chain recombines TRBV11-2 with TRBJ1-4; D perhaps matches TRBD1 (6 bases). CDR1 is SGHAT, CDR2 FQNNGV, per germline. The CDR3 length is 13 residues. Trimming left V 5 bases short and J 8 bases short, with 12 bases between. Here the CDR3 reads CASSRGLGEKLFF. The CDR3 bases are TGTGCCAGCAGCAGGGGGTTAGGAGAAAAACTGTTTTTT.

The chain links TRBV7-9 to TRBJ1-2; a weak D match, TRBD1 (5 bases). The V end was cut by 5 bases, the J end by 0 bases, with 10 bases between. The CDR3 has 14 amino acids. Germline CDR1 SEHNR, CDR2 FQNEAQ (reference sequence). The CDR3 DNA is TGTGCCAGCAGCCCATCAGGGACTAACTATGGCTACACCTTC. As protein: CASSPSGTNYGYTF.

This CDR3 reads CASSPGAPGGSSREQYF. CDR3 in DNA: TGTGCCAGCAGCCCCGGGGCCCCAGGCGGGAGTTCGCGGGAGCAGTACTTC. The rearrangement uses TRBV5-8 and TRBJ2-7; 7 nucleotides match TRBD2. The V and J ends lost 4 bases and 7 bases, in that order; junction bases with no gene match: 20. Germline V gives CDR1 SGHTS, CDR2 YDEGEE. CDR3 length equals 17 residues. The full variable domain, its missing parts supplied by reference TRBV5-8 and TRBJ2-7, is EAGVTQSPTHLIKTRGQQATLRCSPISGHTSVYWYQQALGLGLQFLLWYDEGEERNRGNFPPRFSGRQFPNYSSELNVNALELEDSALYLCASSPGAPGGSSREQYFGPGTRLTVT.

The chain combines TRBV11-2 with TRBJ2-2, with a weak D call TRBD1 (6 bases). V lost 4 bases and J 7 bases, leaving 13 bases between the germline ends. The CDR3 covers 14 residues. CDR1 SGHAT and CDR2 FQNNGV come from the germline V gene. CDR3 in amino acids: CASSSTGRNGELFF. DNA for the CDR3: TGTGCCAGCAGCTCCACAGGGAGAAACGGGGAGCTGTTTTTT.